This is a list of T cell receptor beta chains from one sample in a study of blood T cell repertoires in COVID-19. Using immunoSEQ multiplex PCR, the repertoire was profiled, and TCRdb retains in-frame clones only, with some absent. The table records around 170,000 clones, around 83% of them present only once. Material: peripheral blood. These receptors all come from a human donor in a cohort sampled during active COVID-19. CDR3s leave out the opening cysteine and the closing phenylalanine or tryptophan. Some rows mark clone size as missing; the rest say once, few, many or name a class of expanded clone.

j_call | v_call | clone_size | cdr3_aa
TRBJ2-2 | TRBV7-2 | few | ASSLPTGVHTGELF
TRBJ2-3 | TRBV2 | NA | ASSEWQGAPLDTQY
TRBJ2-7 | TRBV5-1 | NA | ASSPGGLPYEQY
TRBJ2-3 | TRBV5-6 | NA | ASSLPGQFTDTQY
TRBJ2-6 | TRBV7-6 | NA | ASSPTGPGAGANVLT
TRBJ2-7 | TRBV5-1 | NA | ASSPGGHEQY
TRBJ2-7 | TRBV7-2 | NA | ASSLPSGAYEQY
TRBJ1-5 | TRBV6-5 | NA | ASRDTGFSNQPQH
TRBJ2-6 | TRBV5-5 | NA | ASSSTGSAGANVLT
TRBJ1-2 | TRBV6-5 | few | ASSRDTRDGYT
TRBJ1-2 | TRBV20-1 | NA | SARPSGYT
TRBJ2-7 | TRBV4-1 | NA | ASSQGRGDRGRYEQY
TRBJ2-1 | TRBV28 | NA | ASSLWGGQDEQF
TRBJ2-7 | TRBV10-3 | NA | AISVERDTGEQY
TRBJ2-3 | TRBV7-9 | few | ASSSGQTRSTDTQY
TRBJ1-2 | TRBV10-2 | NA | ASGGTGVLYGYT
TRBJ1-3 | TRBV11-2 | NA | ASSSAPTAGNTIY
TRBJ1-1 | TRBV3-1/TRBV3-2 | NA | ASSQGGNTEAF